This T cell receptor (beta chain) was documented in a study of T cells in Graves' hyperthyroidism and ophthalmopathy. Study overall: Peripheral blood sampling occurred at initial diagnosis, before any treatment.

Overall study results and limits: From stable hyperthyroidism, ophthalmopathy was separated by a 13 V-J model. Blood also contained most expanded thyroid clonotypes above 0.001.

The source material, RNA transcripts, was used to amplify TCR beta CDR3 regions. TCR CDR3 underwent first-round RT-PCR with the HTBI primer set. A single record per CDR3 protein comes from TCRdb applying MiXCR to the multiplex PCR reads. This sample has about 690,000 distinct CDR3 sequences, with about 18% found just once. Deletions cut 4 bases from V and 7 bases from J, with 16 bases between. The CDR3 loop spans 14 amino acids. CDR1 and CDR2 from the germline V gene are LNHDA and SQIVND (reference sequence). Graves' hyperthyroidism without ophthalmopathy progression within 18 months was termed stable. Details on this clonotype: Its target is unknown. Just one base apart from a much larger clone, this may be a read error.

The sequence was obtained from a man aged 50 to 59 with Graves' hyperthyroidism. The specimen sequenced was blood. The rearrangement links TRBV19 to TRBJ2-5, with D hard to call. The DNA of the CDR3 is TGTGCCAGTAGTAACTCGGGCAGCTCGGGGACCCAGTACTTC. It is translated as CASSNSGSSGTQYF.